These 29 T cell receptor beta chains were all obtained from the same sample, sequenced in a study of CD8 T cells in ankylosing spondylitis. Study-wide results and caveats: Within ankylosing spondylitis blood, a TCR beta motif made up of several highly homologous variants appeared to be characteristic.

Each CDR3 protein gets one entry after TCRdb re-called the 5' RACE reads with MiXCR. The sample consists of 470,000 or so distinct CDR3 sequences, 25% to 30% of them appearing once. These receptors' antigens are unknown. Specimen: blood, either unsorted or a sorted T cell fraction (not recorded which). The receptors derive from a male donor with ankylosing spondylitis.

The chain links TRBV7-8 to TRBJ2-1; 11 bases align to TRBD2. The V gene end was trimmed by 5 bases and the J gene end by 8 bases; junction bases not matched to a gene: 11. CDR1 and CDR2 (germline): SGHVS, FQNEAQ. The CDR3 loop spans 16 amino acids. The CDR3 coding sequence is TGTGCCAGCAGCCCCCGGGGTAGCGGGAGGGCGGATGAGCAGTTCTTC. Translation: CASSPRGSGRADEQFF.

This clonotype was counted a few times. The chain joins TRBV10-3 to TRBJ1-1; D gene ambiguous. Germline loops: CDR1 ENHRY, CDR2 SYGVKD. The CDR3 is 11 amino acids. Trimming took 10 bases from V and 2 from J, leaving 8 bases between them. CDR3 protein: CASSFNTEAFF. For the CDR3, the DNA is TGTGCCAGCTCTTTCAACACTGAAGCTTTCTTT.

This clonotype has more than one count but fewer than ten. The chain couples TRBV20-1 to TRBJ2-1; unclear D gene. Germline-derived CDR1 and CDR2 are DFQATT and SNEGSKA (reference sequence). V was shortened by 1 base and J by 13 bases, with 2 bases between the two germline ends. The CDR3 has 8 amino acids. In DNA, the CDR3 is TGCAGTGCTAGAGGACAGTTCTTC. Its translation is CSARGQFF.

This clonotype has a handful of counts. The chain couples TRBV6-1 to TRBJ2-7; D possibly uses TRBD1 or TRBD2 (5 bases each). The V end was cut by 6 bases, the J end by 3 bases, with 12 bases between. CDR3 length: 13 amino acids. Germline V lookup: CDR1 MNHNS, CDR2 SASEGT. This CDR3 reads CASRIGADYEQYF. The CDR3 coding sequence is TGTGCCAGCAGGATCGGGGCAGACTACGAGCAGTACTTC.

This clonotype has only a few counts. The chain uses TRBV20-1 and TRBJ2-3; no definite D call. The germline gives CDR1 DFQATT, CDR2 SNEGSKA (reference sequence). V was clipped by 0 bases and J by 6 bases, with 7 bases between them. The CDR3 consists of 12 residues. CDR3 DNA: TGCAGTGCTAGAGATACCAGTGATACGCAGTATTTT. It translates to CSARDTSDTQYF.

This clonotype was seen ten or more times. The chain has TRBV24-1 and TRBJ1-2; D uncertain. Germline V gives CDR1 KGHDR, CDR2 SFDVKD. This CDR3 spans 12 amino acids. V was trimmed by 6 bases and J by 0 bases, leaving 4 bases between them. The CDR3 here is CATSKSNYGYTF. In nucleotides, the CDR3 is TGTGCCACCAGTAAATCTAACTATGGCTACACCTTC.

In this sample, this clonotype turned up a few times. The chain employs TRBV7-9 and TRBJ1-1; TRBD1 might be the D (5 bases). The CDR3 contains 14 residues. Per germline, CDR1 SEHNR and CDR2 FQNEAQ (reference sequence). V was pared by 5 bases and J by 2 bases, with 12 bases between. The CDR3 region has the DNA TGTGCCAGCAGCCCCCGACAGCTAAACACTGAAGCTTTCTTT. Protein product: CASSPRQLNTEAFF.

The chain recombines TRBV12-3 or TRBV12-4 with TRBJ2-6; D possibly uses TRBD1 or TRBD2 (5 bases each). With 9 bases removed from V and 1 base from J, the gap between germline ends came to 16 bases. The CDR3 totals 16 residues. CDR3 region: CASCRGPLSGANVLTF. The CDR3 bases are TGTGCCAGTTGTCGGGGCCCCCTTTCTGGGGCCAACGTCCTGACTTTC.

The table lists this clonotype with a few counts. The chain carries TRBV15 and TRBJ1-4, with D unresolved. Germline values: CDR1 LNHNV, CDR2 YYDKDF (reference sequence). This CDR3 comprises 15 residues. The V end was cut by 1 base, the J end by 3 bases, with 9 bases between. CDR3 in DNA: TGTGCCACCAGCAGAGTTGCTGCCCCTAATGAAAAACTGTTTTTT. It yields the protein CATSRVAAPNEKLFF.

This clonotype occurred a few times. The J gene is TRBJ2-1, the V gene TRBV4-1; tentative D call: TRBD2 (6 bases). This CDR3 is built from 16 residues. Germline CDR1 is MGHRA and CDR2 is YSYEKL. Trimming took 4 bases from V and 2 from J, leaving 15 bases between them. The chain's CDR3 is CASSPAGRGTYNEQFF. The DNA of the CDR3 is TGCGCCAGCAGCCCCGCGGGACGGGGGACCTACAATGAGCAGTTCTTC.

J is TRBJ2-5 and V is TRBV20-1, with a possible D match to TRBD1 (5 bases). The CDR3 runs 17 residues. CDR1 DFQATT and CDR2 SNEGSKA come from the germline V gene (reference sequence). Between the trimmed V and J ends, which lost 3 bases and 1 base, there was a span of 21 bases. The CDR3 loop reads CSASRGSWQGLQETQYF. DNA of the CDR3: TGCAGTGCTAGTAGGGGAAGTTGGCAGGGCCTCCAAGAGACCCAGTACTTC.

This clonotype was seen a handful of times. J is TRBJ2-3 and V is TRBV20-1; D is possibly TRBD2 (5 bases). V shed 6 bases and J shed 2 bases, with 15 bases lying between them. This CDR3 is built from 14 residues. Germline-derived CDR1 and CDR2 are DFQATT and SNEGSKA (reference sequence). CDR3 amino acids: CSAHPADYTDTQYF. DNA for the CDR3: TGCAGTGCCCACCCAGCGGATTACACAGATACGCAGTATTTT.

The CDR3 DNA sequence: TGTGCCAGCAGTTTAGCGCGGAGAAACCAAGAGACCCAGTACTTC. It translates to CASSLARRNQETQYF. The chain links TRBV12-3 or TRBV12-4 to TRBJ2-5; no reliable D call. The CDR3 spans 15 residues. With 0 bases removed from V and 0 bases from J, the gap between germline ends came to 8 bases.

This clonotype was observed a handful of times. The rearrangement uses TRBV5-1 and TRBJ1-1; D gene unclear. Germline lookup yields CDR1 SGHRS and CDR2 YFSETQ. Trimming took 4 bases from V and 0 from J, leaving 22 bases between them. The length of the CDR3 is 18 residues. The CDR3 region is CASSGLQSSNPLNTEAFF. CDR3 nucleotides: TGCGCCAGCAGCGGATTACAGAGCTCGAACCCGCTGAACACTGAAGCTTTCTTT.

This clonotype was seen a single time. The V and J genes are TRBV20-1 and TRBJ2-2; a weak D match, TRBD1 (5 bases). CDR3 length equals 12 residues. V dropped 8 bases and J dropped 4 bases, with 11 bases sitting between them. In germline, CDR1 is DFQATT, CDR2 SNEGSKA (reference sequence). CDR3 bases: TGCAGTTCCGACAGCCTCACCGGGGAGCTGTTTTTT. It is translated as CSSDSLTGELFF.

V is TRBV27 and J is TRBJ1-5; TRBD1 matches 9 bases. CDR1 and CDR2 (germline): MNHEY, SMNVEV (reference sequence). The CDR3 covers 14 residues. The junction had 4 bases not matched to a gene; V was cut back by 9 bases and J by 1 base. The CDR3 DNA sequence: TGTGCCAGTCGGGACAGGGCGAGCAATCAGCCCCAGCATTTT. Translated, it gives CASRDRASNQPQHF.

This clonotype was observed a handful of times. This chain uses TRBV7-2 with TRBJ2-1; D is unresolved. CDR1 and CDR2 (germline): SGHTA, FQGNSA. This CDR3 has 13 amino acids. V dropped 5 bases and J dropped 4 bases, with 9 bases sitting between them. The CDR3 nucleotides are TGTGCCAGCAGCCCGTTCGGTTACAATGAGCAGTTCTTC. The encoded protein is CASSPFGYNEQFF.

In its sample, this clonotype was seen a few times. The CDR3 is CASSETLVTISVTGELFF. The CDR3 nucleotides are TGTGCCAGCAGTGAAACCCTGGTGACCATCAGCGTCACCGGGGAGCTGTTTTTT. This chain connects TRBV6-1 to TRBJ2-2; no reliable D call. The CDR3 extends over 18 amino acids. Between the trimmed V and J ends, which lost 2 bases and 4 bases, there was a span of 20 bases. Germline V gene lookup returns CDR1 MNHNS and CDR2 SASEGT.

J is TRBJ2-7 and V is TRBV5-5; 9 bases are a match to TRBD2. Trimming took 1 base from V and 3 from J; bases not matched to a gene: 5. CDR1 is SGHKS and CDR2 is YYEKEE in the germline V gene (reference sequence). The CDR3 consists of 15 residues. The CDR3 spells CASSLRLAELYEQYF. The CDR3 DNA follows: TGTGCCAGCAGCTTGAGACTAGCGGAACTCTACGAGCAGTACTTC. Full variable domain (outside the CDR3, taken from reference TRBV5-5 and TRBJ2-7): DAGVTQSPTHLIKTRGQQVTLRCSPISGHKSVSWYQQVLGQGPQFIFQYYEKEERGRGNFPDRFSARQFPNYSSELNVNALLLGDSALYLCASSLRLAELYEQYFGPGTRLTVT.

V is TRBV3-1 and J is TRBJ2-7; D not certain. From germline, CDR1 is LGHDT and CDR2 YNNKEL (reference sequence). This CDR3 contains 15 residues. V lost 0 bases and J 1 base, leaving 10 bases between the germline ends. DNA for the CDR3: TGTGCCAGCAGCCAAGAGGGCTTACCTTCCTACGAGCAGTACTTC. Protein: CASSQEGLPSYEQYF.

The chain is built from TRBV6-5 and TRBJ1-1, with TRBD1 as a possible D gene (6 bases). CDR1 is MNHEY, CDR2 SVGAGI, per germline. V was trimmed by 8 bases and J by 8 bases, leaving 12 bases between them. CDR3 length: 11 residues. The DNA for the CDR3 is TGTGCCAGCGGGGGGGGCCGGGAAGCTTTCTTT. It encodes CASGGGREAFF.

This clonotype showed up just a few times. The CDR3 DNA reads TGCGCCAGCAGCTTTCAAACAGGTAGGCGAGACACTGAAGCTTTCTTT. Its translation is CASSFQTGRRDTEAFF. This sequence joins TRBV5-1 and TRBJ1-1; TRBD1 might be the D (5 bases). Germline assignment: CDR1 SGHRS and CDR2 YFSETQ. The CDR3 spans 16 residues. Trimming removed 2 bases from V and 3 bases from J, with 17 bases in between.

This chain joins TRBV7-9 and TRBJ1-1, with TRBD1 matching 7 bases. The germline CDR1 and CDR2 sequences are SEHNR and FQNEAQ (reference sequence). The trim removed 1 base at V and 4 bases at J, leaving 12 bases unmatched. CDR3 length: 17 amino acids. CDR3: CASSLEAGWAGGTEAFF. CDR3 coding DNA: TGTGCCAGCAGCTTAGAGGCGGGTTGGGCAGGGGGCACTGAAGCTTTCTTT.

CDR3 sequence reads: CASSKAGDREETQYF. The CDR3 bases are TGTGCCAGCAGCAAAGCTGGTGACAGGGAAGAGACCCAGTACTTC. J is TRBJ2-5 and V is TRBV21-1; the D call of TRBD1 is as the table states it, not checked on the DNA. TRBV21-1 represents a pseudogene. CDR3 size: 15 residues.

CDR3 in DNA: TGTGCCAGCAGCCATCCTCCGGGACTAGCGGGAGAAGAGACCCAGTACTTC. This gives the protein CASSHPPGLAGEETQYF. This chain uses TRBV3-1 with TRBJ2-5; TRBD2 matches at 14 bases. V dropped 3 bases and J dropped 3; count of bases not matched to a gene: 6. Per the germline V gene, CDR1 is LGHDT and CDR2 is YNNKEL (reference sequence). The CDR3 consists of 17 residues.

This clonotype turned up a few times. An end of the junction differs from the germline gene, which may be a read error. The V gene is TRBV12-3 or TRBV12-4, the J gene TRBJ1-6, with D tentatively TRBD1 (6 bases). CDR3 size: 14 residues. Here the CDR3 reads CASSFMTGNLPLHF. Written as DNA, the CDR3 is TGTGCCAGCAGTTTTATGACAGGAAATTTACCCCTCCACTTT.

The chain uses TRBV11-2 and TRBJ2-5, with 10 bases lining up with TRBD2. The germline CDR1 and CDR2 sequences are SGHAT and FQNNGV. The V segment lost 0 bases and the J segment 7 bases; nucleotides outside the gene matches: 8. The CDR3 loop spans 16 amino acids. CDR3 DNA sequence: TGTGCCAGCAGCTTAGATACCAGCGGGAGGGCCTGGACCCAGTACTTC. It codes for CASSLDTSGRAWTQYF.

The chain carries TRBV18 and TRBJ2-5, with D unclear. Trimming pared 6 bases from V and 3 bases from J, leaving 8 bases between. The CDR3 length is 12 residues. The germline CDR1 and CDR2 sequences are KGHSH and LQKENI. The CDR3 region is CASSPIEETQYF. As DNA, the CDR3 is TGTGCCAGCTCTCCCATCGAAGAGACCCAGTACTTC. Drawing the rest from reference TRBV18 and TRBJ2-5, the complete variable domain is NAGVMQNPRHLVRRRGQEARLRCSPMKGHSHVYWYRQLPEEGLKFMVYLQKENIIDESGMPKERFSAEFPKEGPSILRIQQVVRGDSAAYFCASSPIEETQYFGPGTRLLVL.

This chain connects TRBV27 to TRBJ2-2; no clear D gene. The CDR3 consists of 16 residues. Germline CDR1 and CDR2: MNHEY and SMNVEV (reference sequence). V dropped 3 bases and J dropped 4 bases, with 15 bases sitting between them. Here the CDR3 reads CASSFVRSPSTGELFF. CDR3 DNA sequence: TGTGCCAGCAGTTTTGTCCGGTCTCCCAGCACCGGGGAGCTGTTTTTT.